This T cell receptor (beta chain) was profiled in a study of T cells in Graves' hyperthyroidism and ophthalmopathy. TCR beta CDR3 sequences were amplified from RNA transcripts. TCR CDR3 regions were first amplified by RT-PCR with HTBI primers. MiXCR, run by TCRdb on the multiplex PCR reads, gives a single entry per CDR3 protein. The data show 300,000 to 450,000 distinct CDR3 sequences, 20% to 30% seen once. Regarding this clonotype: No antigen is known for it.

Study-wide points: The model predicted ophthalmopathy a median roughly six months before onset.

The CDR3 loop spans 15 amino acids. Germline CDR1 reads SNHLY; CDR2 reads FYNNEI. V shed 6 bases and J 5 bases; nucleotides not matched to a gene: 4. Sample: blood. V and J are TRBV2 and TRBJ2-2, with TRBD2 identical over 12 bases. The source of this sequence is a man aged 50 to 60 with Graves' hyperthyroidism. The CDR3 sequence: CASRLAGGQTGELFF. Here the CDR3 DNA reads TGTGCCAGCAGGCTAGCGGGAGGGCAAACCGGGGAGCTGTTTTTT.